The 10 T cell receptor beta chains below all came from one sample that was sequenced in a study of blood T cell repertoires in COVID-19. TCRdb's copy holds only in-frame clones and misses some; the assay was immunoSEQ multiplex PCR. The profile shows tens of thousands of clones, roughly 75% of them singletons. The sample consisted of peripheral blood. These receptors all stem from a woman aged 45 to 65 with acute or convalescent COVID-19.

J is TRBJ2-7 and V is TRBV19, with 10 bases lining up with TRBD2. The V segment lost 5 bases and the J segment 6 bases; nucleotides outside the gene matches: 7. From germline, CDR1 is LNHDA and CDR2 SQIVND (reference sequence). The CDR3 is made up of 14 amino acids. CDR3: CASSSGTSAGEQYF. Written as DNA, the CDR3 is TGTGCCAGTAGTTCAGGGACTAGCGCGGGCGAGCAGTACTTC.

The chain has TRBV2 and TRBJ1-1, with D possibly TRBD1 on 5 matching bases. Germline CDR1 is SNHLY and CDR2 is FYNNEI. V was clipped by 7 bases and J by 6 bases, with 15 bases between them. The CDR3 spans 13 residues. The CDR3 is CASMGQGSAEAFF. CDR3 coding DNA: TGTGCCAGCATGGGGCAGGGAAGCGCTGAAGCTTTCTTT. The whole variable domain, filled in from reference TRBV2 and TRBJ1-1, reads EPEVTQTPSHQVTQMGQEVILRCVPISNHLYFYWYRQILGQKVEFLVSFYNNEISEKSEIFDDQFSVERPDGSNFTLKIRSTKLEDSAMYFCASMGQGSAEAFFGQGTRLTVV.

This rearrangement joins TRBV7-2 to TRBJ2-1; 13 nucleotides match TRBD2. V was clipped by 5 bases and J by 7 bases; unmatched bases: 5. CDR3 length: 15 amino acids. The germline gives CDR1 SGHTA, CDR2 FQGNSA. CDR3 in amino acids: CASSVLAGGLNEQFF. For the CDR3, the DNA is TGTGCCAGCAGCGTACTAGCGGGGGGGCTTAATGAGCAGTTCTTC.

This clone was recorded a few times. The rearrangement links TRBV5-6 to TRBJ1-1; D is unresolved. Germline lookup yields CDR1 SGHDT and CDR2 YYEEEE. The CDR3 extends over 17 amino acids. V shed 4 bases and J shed 1 base, with 20 bases lying between them. This CDR3 reads CASSELPGSYGNTEAFF. CDR3 in DNA: TGTGCCAGCAGCGAACTCCCGGGAAGCTATGGGAACACTGAAGCTTTCTTT. Full variable domain (remainder filled in from reference TRBV5-6 and TRBJ1-1): DAGVTQSPTHLIKTRGQQVTLRCSPKSGHDTVSWYQQALGQGPQFIFQYYEEEERQRGNFPDRFSGHQFPNYSSELNVNALLLGDSALYLCASSELPGSYGNTEAFFGQGTRLTVV.

This clone was seen a few times. This chain uses TRBV19 with TRBJ1-1; the match to TRBD1 covers 7 bases. Germline V gene data show CDR1 as LNHDA and CDR2 as SQIVND (reference sequence). The V segment lost 5 bases and the J segment 0 bases; nucleotides outside the gene matches: 6. This CDR3 spans 15 amino acids. The CDR3 nucleotides are TGTGCCAGTAGTCTTGGGACAGCCTTGAACACTGAAGCTTTCTTT. Translating gives CASSLGTALNTEAFF.

There are a few counts of this clone. The V call is TRBV21-1, the J call TRBJ1-3; the table's D call of TRBD1 was not tested on the DNA. TRBV21-1 is marked as a pseudogene. The CDR3 runs to 16 residues. The CDR3 DNA follows: TGTGCCAGCAGCAAAAAGTTCCTTTTCAGGGGGGACACCATATATTTT. Protein sequence: CASSKKFLFRGDTIYF.

The chain is built from TRBV27 and TRBJ1-6; the D is unclear. The V gene's germline CDR1 is MNHEY and CDR2 SMNVEV (reference sequence). V was clipped by 3 bases and J by 14 bases, with 11 bases between them. CDR3 length: 12 residues. The DNA of the CDR3 is TGTGCCAGCAGTTTGAGGGAAGAGGCCCTCCACTTT. Residues: CASSLREEALHF.

The chain joins TRBV18 to TRBJ2-5; the match to TRBD1 covers 8 bases. The germline V gene encodes CDR1 KGHSH and CDR2 LQKENI. After removal of 6 bases from V and 5 bases from J, the junction contained 2 bases not matched to a gene. This CDR3 spans 12 amino acids. CDR3 coding DNA: TGTGCCAGCTCGTGGGACAGGGAGACCCAGTACTTC. The encoded protein is CASSWDRETQYF.

This CDR3 is CASSIGRGVTEAFF. The CDR3 DNA reads TGTGCCAGTAGTATTGGCAGGGGGGTCACTGAAGCTTTCTTT. The chain uses TRBV19 and TRBJ1-1, with 7 bases matching TRBD1. V shed 3 bases and J 4 bases; nucleotides not matched to a gene: 5. The CDR3 covers 14 residues. The germline CDR1 and CDR2 sequences are LNHDA and SQIVND (reference sequence).

The gene calls are TRBV11-1 and TRBJ2-3, with 10 bases fitting TRBD2. The V gene's germline CDR1 is SGHAT and CDR2 FQDESV (reference sequence). V was pared by 3 bases and J by 2 bases, with 2 bases of the junction left unmatched. This CDR3 is built from 15 residues. The CDR3, as DNA: TGTGCCAGCAGCTTTCTAGCGGGGGACACAGATACGCAGTATTTT. Protein product: CASSFLAGDTDTQYF. Using reference TRBV11-1 and TRBJ2-3 for the parts outside the CDR3, the full variable domain is EAEVAQSPRYKITEKSQAVAFWCDPISGHATLYWYRQILGQGPELLVQFQDESVVDDSQLPKDRFSAERLKGVDSTLKIQPAELGDSAMYLCASSFLAGDTDTQYFGPGTRLTVL.